This T cell receptor (beta chain) appears in the sequencing data of a study of T-cell reconstitution after alpha-beta-depleted transplantation in children. The study's findings and limits: Diversity of TCRbeta at day 60 was high in some patients, arising from surviving recipient T cells and thymic progenitors. Where alpha-beta T cells came from about two months after transplant was reportedly several hundred expanded graft clones.

Preparation of the TCRbeta library used unique molecular identifiers. TCRdb passed the PCR reads through MiXCR, listing each CDR3 protein once. The sample includes fewer than 400,000 distinct CDR3 sequences, about a quarter of them seen just once. Germline V gene sequence: CDR1 MNHEY, CDR2 SVGEGT. V dropped 4 bases and J dropped 8 bases, with 22 bases sitting between them. CDR3 size: 16 residues. A note on this clonotype: The antigen remains unidentified.

Sequenced here: PBMCs, mostly from graft donor cells, sampled 180 days after TCRalphabeta/CD19-depleted stem cell transplant. The J gene is TRBJ2-3, the V gene TRBV6-2 or TRBV6-3; a weak D match, TRBD1 (5 bases). The clonotype was recovered from a male patient between 10 and 17 years old who had a stem cell transplant for acute lymphoblastic leukemia, so the T cells may come from the graft donor. This CDR3 is CASSFLEGQGEFTQYF. The CDR3, as DNA: TGTGCCAGCAGTTTCCTCGAAGGGCAGGGCGAATTTACGCAGTATTTT.